Below, 14 T cell receptor beta chains from the same sample are listed, as sequenced in a study of OX40 agonist ivuxolimab in advanced cancers. The method was immunoSEQ multiplex PCR; TCRdb's version includes in-frame clones alone and lacks a portion of them. The data show 100,000 to 150,000 clones, around 93% seen once. Material: CD4+ or CD8+ T cells sorted from blood, obtained in a trial of the OX40 agonist ivuxolimab. These receptor sequences come from an adult with an advanced solid tumor such as melanoma, head and neck, liver or kidney cancer.

The genes are TRBV7-2 and TRBJ2-7, with 8 bases aligning to TRBD2. V lost 4 bases and J lost 7; bases outside the gene matches: 15. Germline CDR1 is SGHTA and CDR2 is FQGNSA. This CDR3 region has 16 residues. The CDR3 region is CASSSSLSTSAGEQYF. CDR3 nucleotides: TGTGCCAGCAGCTCCTCATTATCGACTAGCGCTGGGGAGCAGTACTTC. Full variable domain (remainder filled in from reference TRBV7-2 and TRBJ2-7): GAGVSQSPSNKVTEKGKDVELRCDPISGHTALYWYRQSLGQGLEFLIYFQGNSAPDKSGLPSDRFSAERTGGSVSTLTIQRTQQEDSAVYLCASSSSLSTSAGEQYFGPGTRLTVT.

The chain uses TRBV18 and TRBJ1-1, with D perhaps TRBD1 (5 bases). The CDR3 contains 14 residues. Between the trimmed V and J ends, which lost 8 bases and 0 bases, there was a span of 13 bases. The germline V gene has CDR1 KGHSH and CDR2 LQKENI. CDR3 residues: CASAEDTLNTEAFF. As DNA, the CDR3 is TGTGCCAGCGCGGAGGACACACTGAACACTGAAGCTTTCTTT.

This rearrangement joins TRBV27 to TRBJ2-1; D is possibly TRBD1 or TRBD2 (5 bases each). The CDR3 runs 15 residues. V was clipped by 3 bases and J by 7 bases, with 16 bases between them. Germline V gives CDR1 MNHEY, CDR2 SMNVEV (reference sequence). The CDR3 here is CASSFPSGRGNEQFF. In DNA form, the CDR3 reads TGTGCCAGCAGTTTCCCCTCAGGGAGAGGGAATGAGCAGTTCTTC.

This clone appeared once. V and J are TRBV29-1 and TRBJ2-7, with D possibly matching TRBD2 (6 bases). Germline values: CDR1 SQVTM, CDR2 ANQGSEA. CDR3 length: 12 residues. Between the trimmed V and J ends, which lost 6 bases and 6 bases, there was a span of 15 bases. CDR3 amino acids: CSVWAGKGEQYF. CDR3 DNA sequence: TGCAGCGTGTGGGCGGGGAAGGGCGAGCAGTACTTC.

The chain recombines TRBV27 with TRBJ1-1; the D gene is possibly TRBD1 (5 bases). Trimming removed 5 bases at V and 0 bases at J, with 13 bases between. The CDR3 totals 15 residues. CDR1 is MNHEY, CDR2 SMNVEV, per germline (reference sequence). The CDR3 coding sequence is TGTGCCAGCAGTCCCGGGGCAGTCATGAACACTGAAGCTTTCTTT. Translation: CASSPGAVMNTEAFF.

The chain joins TRBV29-1 to TRBJ2-3; 10 nucleotides match TRBD1. V lost 6 bases and J lost 2; bases outside the gene matches: 17. This CDR3 has 18 amino acids. CDR1 is SQVTM, CDR2 ANQGSEA, per germline. The CDR3 reads CSVASRDRGRDHTDTQYF. In nucleotides, the CDR3 is TGCAGCGTCGCGTCCCGGGACAGGGGCCGGGATCACACAGATACGCAGTATTTT.

This sequence joins TRBV30 and TRBJ2-4; D not resolved. V shed 7 bases and J shed 6 bases, with 13 bases lying between them. CDR3 length equals 12 residues. Germline V gene lookup returns CDR1 GTSNPN and CDR2 SVGIG (reference sequence). The CDR3 DNA sequence: TGTGCCTATTATCACGGGCCAAACATTCAGTACTTC. This translates into CAYYHGPNIQYF.

The J gene is TRBJ2-7, the V gene TRBV5-4; D not certain. This CDR3 comprises 13 residues. The germline V gene has CDR1 SGHNT and CDR2 YYREEE (reference sequence). Trimming pared 4 bases from V and 0 bases from J, leaving 8 bases between. The CDR3 bases are TGTGCCAGCAGCCCTGACACCTCCTACGAGCAGTACTTC. Encoded protein: CASSPDTSYEQYF. The whole variable domain, filled in from reference TRBV5-4 and TRBJ2-7, reads ETGVTQSPTHLIKTRGQQVTLRCSSQSGHNTVSWYQQALGQGPQFIFQYYREEENGRGNFPPRFSGLQFPNYSSELNVNALELDDSALYLCASSPDTSYEQYFGPGTRLTVT.

The V gene is TRBV7-9, the J gene TRBJ2-7, with 8 bases lining up with TRBD1. Germline values: CDR1 SEHNR, CDR2 FQNEAQ (reference sequence). The CDR3 totals 12 residues. With 5 bases clipped from V and 6 bases from J, the junction kept 3 bases outside the gene matches. CDR3: CASSPGTGEQYF. CDR3 sequence (DNA): TGTGCCAGCAGCCCTGGGACAGGCGAGCAGTACTTC.

V is TRBV15 and J is TRBJ2-2; D is possibly TRBD1 (5 bases). The V and J ends lost 2 bases and 4 bases respectively, with 8 bases between them. Germline V gives CDR1 LNHNV, CDR2 YYDKDF (reference sequence). The CDR3 totals 14 residues. The CDR3, as DNA: TGTGCCACCAGCAGACAGGGTAGCACCGGGGAGCTGTTTTTT. Protein product: CATSRQGSTGELFF.

As to this clone: Other DNA sequences within the sample encode an identical CDR3. This chain joins TRBV30 and TRBJ2-4, with D tentatively TRBD1 (5 bases). With 0 bases removed from V and 8 bases from J, the gap between germline ends came to 11 bases. Germline-derived CDR1 and CDR2 are GTSNPN and SVGIG (reference sequence). CDR3 length: 13 residues. CDR3 nucleotides: TGTGCCTGGAGTGTGCAAGGGGTGGACATTCAGTACTTC. The encoded protein is CAWSVQGVDIQYF.

The rearrangement joins TRBV7-9 to TRBJ2-1; D is possibly TRBD1 (6 bases). The CDR3 consists of 12 residues. Trimming cost V 5 bases and J 7 bases, with 9 bases left between them. CDR1 is SEHNR and CDR2 is FQNEAQ in the germline V gene (reference sequence). The DNA for the CDR3 is TGTGCCAGCAGCGAGGGGGAAAATGAGCAGTTCTTC. Protein sequence: CASSEGENEQFF.

Points on this clone: An end of the junction differs from the germline gene, which may be a read error. The rearrangement uses TRBV7-7 and TRBJ2-1, with TRBD2 identical over 10 bases. Germline CDR1 is SSHAT and CDR2 is FNYEAQ (reference sequence). CDR3 length equals 18 residues. The DNA of the CDR3 is TGTGCTAGCAGCTTAGAACCTAGCGGGAGTAGCTCCTACAATGAGCAGTTCTTC. It encodes CASSLEPSGSSSYNEQFF.

The V and J genes are TRBV4-3 and TRBJ2-3; perhaps TRBD2 as D (6 bases). The V and J ends lost 1 base and 2 bases respectively, with 13 bases between them. From germline, CDR1 is LGHNA and CDR2 YSLEER. CDR3 size: 16 residues. The CDR3 DNA reads TGCGCCAGCAGCCAAGGGACTATTCTAAACACAGATACGCAGTATTTT. Translated, it gives CASSQGTILNTDTQYF.